Listed below are T cell receptor beta chains from one sample, sequenced in a study of T cell changes during pregnancy in multiple sclerosis. Clones were read by immunoSEQ multiplex PCR, and TCRdb kept only the in-frame ones, dropping some. The sample lists about 92,000 clones, roughly 90% seen once, with about 1.5% in the top ten. Here the sequenced sample was peripheral blood, taken in the first trimester of pregnancy. The receptors originated from a female donor with multiple sclerosis, enrolled in a pregnancy study. Each CDR3 is given with its conserved first and last residue. D genes are given only for firm matches. The size field is filled for only some rows; it gives once, few, many or a size class.

v_call	d_call	clone_size	j_call	cdr3_nt	cdr3_aa
TRBV21-1	-	-	TRBJ1-2	TGTGCAAGTGGGGGGGGCGTCTGGAGCTACACCTTC	CASGGGVWSYTF
TRBV7-9	-	-	TRBJ2-7	TGTGCCAGCGATCTAGGTCCCTACGAGCAGTACTTC	CASDLGPYEQYF
TRBV23-1	TRBD1	-	TRBJ2-2	TGCGCCAGCAGTCCCCTTACTTCGACAGGGTCAACCGGGGAGCTGTTTTTT	CASSPLTSTGSTGELFF
TRBV5-4	TRBD2	-	TRBJ2-1	TGTGCCAGCAGCTTGGTTGGCGCTAGCGGTTACAATGAGCAGTTCTTC	CASSLVGASGYNEQFF
TRBV4-1	-	-	TRBJ2-7	TGCGCCAGCAGCCACTCGGGACAAACCTACGAGCAGTACTTC	CASSHSGQTYEQYF
TRBV5-4	-	-	TRBJ2-2	TGTGCCAGCAGCTTGGGAGGTACTACGAACACCGGGGAGCTGTTTTTT	CASSLGGTTNTGELFF
TRBV7-9	TRBD1	-	TRBJ1-1	TGTGCCAGCAGCTTGGGGATCGGGACAGGATCGCCTGAAGCTTTCTTT	CASSLGIGTGSPEAFF
TRBV2	-	-	TRBJ1-2	TGTGCCAGCAGTAGGACATTAAAAGGCTACACCTTC	CASSRTLKGYTF
TRBV5-4	-	-	TRBJ2-6	TGTGCCAGCAGACCGAGGGGGTACGGGGCCAACGTCCTGACTTTC	CASRPRGYGANVLTF
TRBV6-1	-	-	TRBJ1-5	TGTGCCAGCAGAGAGTATATGGGCAATCAGCCCCAGCATTTT	CASREYMGNQPQHF
TRBV28	TRBD2	once	TRBJ2-1	TGTGCCAGCAAGCCTAGCGGGAGGTTGGATGAGCAGTTCTTC	CASKPSGRLDEQFF
TRBV19	-	-	TRBJ2-3	TGTGCCAGTGGGCCGGACTTCAGCACAGATACGCAGTATTTT	CASGPDFSTDTQYF
TRBV28	-	-	TRBJ2-1	TGTGCCAGCAGTCAGGATTACAATGAGCAGTTCTTC	CASSQDYNEQFF
TRBV6-1	-	-	TRBJ2-3	TGTGCCAGCAGTGAAAGAGGCGGGCACATTCTTACAGATACGCAGTATTTT	CASSERGGHILTDTQYF
TRBV4-1	-	-	TRBJ1-2	TGCGCCAGCAGCCAAGATCGGGGGGCAGGCTATGGCTACACCTTC	CASSQDRGAGYGYTF
TRBV10-3	TRBD1	few	TRBJ1-1	TGTGCCATCAGGACGGGACAGGCGAACACTGAAGCTTTCTTT	CAIRTGQANTEAFF
TRBV19	TRBD2	-	TRBJ2-7	TGTGCCAGTAGTATTGGTAGCGGGAGCTTACTTCCCTACGAGCAGTACTTC	CASSIGSGSLLPYEQYF
TRBV4-1	TRBD2	-	TRBJ2-7	TGCGCCAGCAGCCAAGAGTCGGGAGGGACACCCTCCTACGAGCAGTACTTC	CASSQESGGTPSYEQYF
TRBV30	-	-	TRBJ2-1	TGTGCCTGGAGTGTACCAGGGTGGAGGGAAAAAAGCTCCTACAATGAGCAGTTCTTC	CAWSVPGWREKSSYNEQFF
TRBV7-6	-	once	TRBJ2-7	TGTGCCAGCAGCCCGGGTGGGGGGGGGCAAAACGAGCAGTACTTC	CASSPGGGGQNEQYF
TRBV6-1	TRBD1	-	TRBJ1-1	TGTGCCACAGCAGGGGGCATGAGCACTGAAGCTTTCTTT	CATAGGMSTEAFF
TRBV28	-	-	TRBJ2-2	TGTGCCAGCAGTTTAACTCAGGGTTTCACCGGGGAGCTGTTTTTT	CASSLTQGFTGELFF
TRBV7-9	TRBD2	-	TRBJ2-7	TGTGCCAGCAGCTCTAGCGGGAGGCACGAGCAGTACTTC	CASSSSGRHEQYF
TRBV4-1	-	-	TRBJ2-2	TGCGCCAGCAGTCTAGCTAGCCGTACCGGGGAGCTGTTTTTT	CASSLASRTGELFF
TRBV28	TRBD1	-	TRBJ1-2	TGTGCCAGCAGCTCCCCTGGGACAGGGGGCGCCGGCTATGGCTACACCTTC	CASSSPGTGGAGYGYTF
TRBV19	-	-	TRBJ2-1	TGTGCCAGTAGTATACTGAAGGGGGTTCTCAATGAGCAGTTCTTC	CASSILKGVLNEQFF
TRBV10-3	TRBD2	-	TRBJ2-7	TGTGCCATCACCGCCCGCGGACTAGCGGGAGGAGACGAGCAGTACTTC	CAITARGLAGGDEQYF
TRBV7-9	TRBD1	-	TRBJ2-7	TGTGCCAGCAGCTTTGGGACAGGGGATCGCGAGCAGTACTTC	CASSFGTGDREQYF
TRBV13	TRBD2	-	TRBJ2-7	TGTGCCAGCAGCTTAGGCCTTTTCTCAGCGGGAAGGGATGAGCAGTACTTC	CASSLGLFSAGRDEQYF
TRBV29-1	-	-	TRBJ2-2	TGCAGCGTTGAGAGAGAAACCGGGGAGCTGTTTTTT	CSVERETGELFF
TRBV28	TRBD1	-	TRBJ1-3	TGTGCCAGCAGTTCGACAGGGGCGGGAAACACCATATATTTT	CASSSTGAGNTIYF
TRBV7-9	-	-	TRBJ1-1	TGTGCCAGCAGCTTATTGGGGCAGGGGTGGACTGAAGCTTTCTTT	CASSLLGQGWTEAFF
TRBV7-8	TRBD2	-	TRBJ2-1	TGTGCCAGCAGCTTAGCGTTGGGTGCGGGAGGGCCGGGCAATGAGCAGTTCTTC	CASSLALGAGGPGNEQFF
TRBV7-6	-	-	TRBJ2-5	TGTGCCCGTTCCAGGGTAGTGCAAGAGACCCAGTACTTC	CARSRVVQETQYF
TRBV7-9	-	-	TRBJ2-2	TGTGCCAGCAGCCGCACTATTGGGTATCCCGGGGAGCTGTTTTTT	CASSRTIGYPGELFF
TRBV5-4	TRBD2	-	TRBJ2-3	TGTGCCAGCAGCTCCGGGACTAGCATCACAGATACGCAGTATTTT	CASSSGTSITDTQYF
TRBV28	-	-	TRBJ2-5	TGTGCCAGCAGCCCGGCAGGGCCCCGGGAAGAGACCCAGTACTTC	CASSPAGPREETQYF
TRBV5-1	-	-	TRBJ1-4	TGCGCCAGCAGCTTGGTTACAGCGGCGGGGGGGGATAATGAAAAACTGTTTTTT	CASSLVTAAGGDNEKLFF
TRBV4-2	TRBD2	-	TRBJ2-3	TGTGCCAGCAGCCAAGAAGTGGGTAGCGGGAGTGATACGCAGTATTTT	CASSQEVGSGSDTQYF
TRBV5-1	TRBD1	-	TRBJ1-3	TGCGCCAGCAGCTTGACAGGGGGTAAAGGAAACACCATATATTTT	CASSLTGGKGNTIYF
TRBV9	-	-	TRBJ2-3	TGTGCCAGCAGCGCCGGTGGGAGGAGCACAGATACGCAGTATTTT	CASSAGGRSTDTQYF
TRBV10-2	-	few	TRBJ1-3	TGCGCCACCTCTACTAGCTCTGGAAACACCATATATTTT	CATSTSSGNTIYF
TRBV5-1	TRBD2	-	TRBJ2-1	TGCGCCAGCAGCTTAGCGGGGCCGAGCTCCTACAATGAGCAGTTCTTC	CASSLAGPSSYNEQFF
TRBV18	-	-	TRBJ1-2	TGTGCCAGCTCACCGACCGGTTCGGGGTCGGCTCGTGGCTACACCTTC	CASSPTGSGSARGYTF
TRBV4-1	-	-	TRBJ2-7	TGCGCCAGCAGCCAAGTGCAGGGGAGCCCCTACGAGCAGTACTTC	CASSQVQGSPYEQYF
TRBV5-1	TRBD1	-	TRBJ2-3	TGCGCCAGCAGCCCAGGGGGACAGACAGATACGCAGTATTTT	CASSPGGQTDTQYF
TRBV20-1	-	-	TRBJ2-7	TGCAGTGGGGTGGGGCCCTACGAGCAGTACTTC	CSGVGPYEQYF
TRBV11-3	TRBD2	-	TRBJ2-3	TGTGCCAGCAGCATTGGGACTAGCGGGAGAAAGAATGCGCAGTATTTT	CASSIGTSGRKNAQYF
TRBV7-9	TRBD2	-	TRBJ2-3	TGTGCCAGCAGCATTAGCGGGATCAGCACAGATACGCAGTATTTT	CASSISGISTDTQYF
TRBV29-1	TRBD1	-	TRBJ1-1	TGCAGCTTCGATACAGGGGTGACTGAAGCTTTCTTT	CSFDTGVTEAFF
TRBV15	-	-	TRBJ2-1	TGTGCCACCGCAAGTTGGAGTGAACACAATGAGCAGTTCTTC	CATASWSEHNEQFF
TRBV18	-	-	TRBJ1-3	TGTGCCAGCTCACCACTTTCGGGGGGAGTCTCTGGAAACACCATATATTTT	CASSPLSGGVSGNTIYF
TRBV10-2	TRBD1	few	TRBJ1-1	TGCGCCAGCAGTGACAGGGGGAGCACTGAAGCTTTCTTT	CASSDRGSTEAFF
TRBV6-4	-	-	TRBJ2-7	TGTGCCAGCCGCCCTACTAGCAGCTCCTACGAGCAGTACTTC	CASRPTSSSYEQYF
TRBV2	-	-	TRBJ2-1	TGTGCCAGACCAGGGGTACGTGGCAATGAGCAGTTCTTC	CARPGVRGNEQFF